This T cell receptor (beta chain) is from a study of cytomegalovirus exposure and HLA in healthy donors. Study conclusions and caveats: Rare TCR sequences predominated, though certain public TCRs were found in many donors.

About this clone: Its target is not known.

The CDR3 is 12 residues long. Germline V gene lookup returns CDR1 MNHNS and CDR2 SASEGT. V was pared by 8 bases and J by 6 bases, with 13 bases between. Data came from immunoSEQ multiplex PCR; TCRdb stores just in-frame clones and leaves some out. This sample carries some 80,000 clones, roughly 96% of them seen once, and the ten largest clones take under 1.5%. This sequence originates from a young woman in good health and CMV-seronegative. This sequence joins TRBV6-1 and TRBJ1-2, with unresolved D. Source material: PBMCs. The CDR3 sequence is CASRKVGDGYTF. The CDR3 DNA sequence: TGTGCCAGCCGGAAAGTGGGAGATGGCTACACCTTC.